This T cell receptor (beta chain) is drawn from a study of T-cell memory formation after mild COVID-19. On this clonotype itself: Its target is not known.

cDNA libraries for TCR alpha and TCR beta, carrying sample barcodes and UMIs, came from 5'RACE with constant-segment primers. In TCRdb, the 5' RACE reads were re-called with MiXCR into one record per CDR3 protein. The repertoire holds 150,000 to 200,000 distinct CDR3 sequences, with more than 9% as singletons. The CDR3 runs 12 residues. V lost 7 bases and J lost 4, with 13 bases in between. CDR1 and CDR2 (germline): SQVTM, ANQGSEA. Study-level points and caveats: The main location of contracting CD4+ clones was CM and EM, and that of contracting CD8+ clones was EMRA.

This chain connects TRBV29-1 to TRBJ1-2; D may be TRBD1 (5 bases). The receptor was derived from a man aged 18 to 29 who had mild COVID-19 (a few samples of this study predate the infection). Cell type and time point are not known. Sequenced material: PBMCs or a T cell subset sorted from them (not recorded which). The chain's CDR3 is CSASQGSYGYTF. The DNA of the CDR3 is TGCAGCGCCTCCCAGGGTAGCTATGGCTACACCTTC.